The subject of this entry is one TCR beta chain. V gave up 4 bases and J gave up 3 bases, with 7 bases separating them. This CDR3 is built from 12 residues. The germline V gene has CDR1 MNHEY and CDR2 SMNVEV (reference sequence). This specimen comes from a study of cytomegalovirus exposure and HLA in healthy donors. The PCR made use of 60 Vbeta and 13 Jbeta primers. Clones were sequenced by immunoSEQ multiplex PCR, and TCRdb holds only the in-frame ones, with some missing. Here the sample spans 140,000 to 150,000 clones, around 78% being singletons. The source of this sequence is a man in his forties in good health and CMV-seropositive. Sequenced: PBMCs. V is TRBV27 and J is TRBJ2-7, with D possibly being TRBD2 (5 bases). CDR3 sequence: CASSSSSYEQYF. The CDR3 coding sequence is TGTGCCAGCAGTTCTAGCAGCTACGAGCAGTACTTC.